These 14 T cell receptor beta chains were all obtained from the same sample, sequenced in a study of T cell responses to AZD1222 COVID-19 vaccine. Assay used: immunoSEQ multiplex PCR; TCRdb lists only in-frame clones, some missing. The table includes some 150,000 clones, approximately 90% detected once. The material was peripheral blood, obtained on day 0 of MenACWY control vaccination. The receptors were sampled from an adult in good health.

This clone was detected only once. The chain combines TRBV6-4 with TRBJ2-6; maybe TRBD2 (5 bases). CDR3 length equals 16 residues. The V end lost 7 bases, the J end lost 0 bases, and 13 bases lay between the germline ends. Germline CDR1 reads MRHNA; CDR2 reads SNTAGT. The CDR3 DNA sequence: TGTGCCAGCATCTCAGCGGTCGGCTCTGGGGCCAACGTCCTGACTTTC. It specifies CASISAVGSGANVLTF.

The chain employs TRBV7-3 and TRBJ2-1; 15 bases agree with TRBD2. The CDR3 length is 15 residues. From germline, CDR1 is SGHTA and CDR2 FQGTGA. V trimming: 5 bases; J trimming: 9 bases; junction bases outside the gene matches: 5. CDR3 coding DNA: TGTGCCAGCAGCCCCGGACTAGCGGGGGGGGGTGAGCAGTTCTTC. Protein: CASSPGLAGGGEQFF.

The chain has TRBV7-2 and TRBJ2-5, with 10 bases identical to TRBD2. The CDR3 loop spans 16 amino acids. J was trimmed by 5 bases and V by 1 base; bases with no gene match: 7. Germline V gene data show CDR1 as SGHTA and CDR2 as FQGNSA. This CDR3 is CASSLVGAGGGETQYF. CDR3 coding DNA: TGTGCCAGCAGCTTAGTGGGAGCGGGAGGGGGCGAGACCCAGTACTTC.

For this clone: Other DNA sequences in the same sample also yield this CDR3. The V call is TRBV9, the J call TRBJ1-1, with D hard to call. V lost 3 bases to trimming and J lost 1 base, with 10 bases between them. The length of the CDR3 is 14 residues. Germline lookup yields CDR1 SGDLS and CDR2 YYNGEE. For the CDR3, the DNA is TGTGCCAGCAGCGCCCACTCGGGGAACACTGAAGCTTTCTTT. Protein sequence: CASSAHSGNTEAFF.

The chain carries TRBV5-5 and TRBJ2-2; TRBD1 is a possible D gene (5 bases). Looked up from germline, CDR1 is SGHKS and CDR2 is YYEKEE (reference sequence). The CDR3 runs to 16 residues. Trimming pared 0 bases from V and 2 bases from J, leaving 11 bases between. CDR3 nucleotide sequence: TGTGCCAGCAGCTTGGGGCAGGGCCTTAACACCGGGGAGCTGTTTTTT. It yields the protein CASSLGQGLNTGELFF.

With regard to this clone: Within the sample, other DNA sequences also encode this same CDR3. The chain employs TRBV19 and TRBJ1-5; no clear D. V lost 2 bases, J lost 4 bases, and 12 bases lay in between. This CDR3 is built from 15 residues. Germline V lookup: CDR1 LNHDA, CDR2 SQIVND (reference sequence). CDR3 sequence: CASSIKGSGNQPQHF. In DNA, the CDR3 is TGTGCCAGTAGTATAAAAGGGAGTGGGAATCAGCCCCAGCATTTT.

The table lists this clone with a count of one. This rearrangement joins TRBV4-3 to TRBJ2-2; 12 bases are a match to TRBD2. Germline assignment: CDR1 LGHNA and CDR2 YSLEER. The CDR3 has 18 amino acids. Trimming cost V 0 bases and J 0 bases; bases outside gene matches: 2. In DNA form, the CDR3 reads TGCGCCAGCAGCCAAGAACTAGCGGGGGGTACGAACACCGGGGAGCTGTTTTTT. Protein sequence: CASSQELAGGTNTGELFF.

This clone was seen more than once but under ten times. This chain connects TRBV18 to TRBJ1-1; 10 nucleotides agree with TRBD1. Germline V gives CDR1 KGHSH, CDR2 LQKENI. V dropped 0 bases and J dropped 7; count of bases not matched to a gene: 8. This CDR3 is built from 16 residues. This chain's CDR3 is CASSPPGQGYKGEAFF. The CDR3 DNA reads TGTGCCAGCTCACCACCGGGACAGGGGTATAAGGGTGAAGCTTTCTTT.

V usage is TRBV11-3 and J usage is TRBJ2-1; no reliable D call. This CDR3 is built from 13 residues. Germline CDR1 is SGHNT and CDR2 is YENEEA. Trimming cost V 3 bases and J 5 bases, with 8 bases left between them. CDR3 sequence (DNA): TGTGCCAGCAGCTTTGACACTAACAATGAGCAGTTCTTC. Translated: CASSFDTNNEQFF.

The V and J genes are TRBV7-9 and TRBJ2-7; no definite D call. V gave up 2 bases and J gave up 3 bases, with 2 bases separating them. Germline V gene data show CDR1 as SEHNR and CDR2 as FQNEAQ (reference sequence). The CDR3 length is 11 residues. This chain's CDR3 is CASSLNYEQYF. The CDR3 nucleotides are TGTGCCAGCAGCTTAAACTACGAGCAGTACTTC.

The chain joins TRBV28 to TRBJ2-1; D is unclear. V lost 9 bases and J 0 bases, leaving 15 bases between the germline ends. The CDR3 spans 15 residues. Germline CDR1 reads MDHEN; CDR2 reads SYDVKM. The CDR3 reads CASSVAPSSYNEQFF. DNA for the CDR3: TGTGCCAGTTCTGTGGCTCCGAGCTCCTACAATGAGCAGTTCTTC.

The J gene is TRBJ2-3, the V gene TRBV29-1, with 7 bases fitting TRBD2. CDR3 length: 14 residues. Trimming took 4 bases from V and 2 from J; bases not matched to a gene: 6. The germline V gene encodes CDR1 SQVTM and CDR2 ANQGSEA. CDR3 DNA sequence: TGCAGCGTTGGTTTGGGAGGGCACACAGATACGCAGTATTTT. Its translation: CSVGLGGHTDTQYF.

This chain joins TRBV5-4 and TRBJ2-7; 14 bases map to TRBD2. With 0 bases clipped from V and 6 bases from J, the junction kept 2 bases outside the gene matches. The V gene's germline CDR1 is SGHNT and CDR2 YYREEE (reference sequence). The CDR3 loop spans 15 amino acids. The CDR3, as DNA: TGTGCCAGCAGCTTGGGACTAGCGGGAGGGCTCGAGCAGTACTTC. As protein: CASSLGLAGGLEQYF.

The chain uses TRBV4-1 and TRBJ2-7; 7 nucleotides match TRBD1. The J segment lost 0 bases and the V segment lost 4 bases, leaving 18 bases of the junction unmatched. The CDR3 has 19 residues. Germline V gene data show CDR1 as MGHRA and CDR2 as YSYEKL. CDR3 coding DNA: TGCGCCAGCAGCCTAATCCCTGCTGAGAGGGACAGCAGCTCCTACGAGCAGTACTTC. This encodes CASSLIPAERDSSSYEQYF.